These 11 T cell receptor beta chains were all obtained from the same sample, sequenced in a study of shared clonotypes between healthy human individuals. Using immunoSEQ multiplex PCR, the repertoire was profiled, and TCRdb retains in-frame clones only, with some absent. The data show fewer than 350,000 clones, with roughly 87% seen just once and roughly 17% held by the top ten. Sequenced sample: memory CD8+ T cells sorted from blood. Subset here: CD45RO+ cells pooled with CCR7-negative TemRA cells. The receptors derive from a man between 18 and 29 years old in good health.

The J gene is TRBJ1-1, the V gene TRBV10-3, with a weak D call TRBD1 (5 bases). Germline-derived CDR1 and CDR2 are ENHRY and SYGVKD. Trimming left V 3 bases short and J 0 bases short, with 8 bases between. The CDR3 sequence is 14 residues long. The CDR3, as DNA: TGTGCCATCAGTGATGGGGGGGTGAACACTGAAGCTTTCTTT. This encodes CAISDGGVNTEAFF.

Worth noting for this clone: Other DNA sequences from this sample encode an identical CDR3 as well. V and J are TRBV7-9 and TRBJ2-2, with no clear D. Germline V CDR1 and CDR2: SEHNR, FQNEAQ (reference sequence). Trimming shortened V by 5 bases and J by 7 bases, and 11 bases separated the two germline ends. This CDR3 has 13 amino acids. The CDR3: CASSPNSGGELFF. The CDR3 DNA follows: TGTGCCAGCAGCCCGAACTCGGGCGGGGAGCTGTTTTTT.

The chain carries TRBV5-4 and TRBJ2-5; a weak D match, TRBD2 (6 bases). Germline V gives CDR1 SGHNT, CDR2 YYREEE (reference sequence). The CDR3 is made up of 13 amino acids. Trimming removed 4 bases at V and 3 bases at J, with 10 bases between. CDR3 in DNA: TGTGCCAGCAGCATGGTAGCGGAAGAGACCCAGTACTTC. Translation: CASSMVAEETQYF.

The V gene is TRBV5-6, the J gene TRBJ1-6, with unresolved D. The CDR3 has 16 amino acids. Germline assignment: CDR1 SGHDT and CDR2 YYEEEE. Between the trimmed V and J ends, which lost 1 base and 7 bases, there was a span of 15 bases. The CDR3 DNA reads as TGTGCCAGCAGCTTGAGGGTCCAGGAGGGCAATTCACCCCTCCACTTT. The encoded protein is CASSLRVQEGNSPLHF. Looking up the rest from reference TRBV5-6 and TRBJ1-6 gives the full variable domain: DAGVTQSPTHLIKTRGQQVTLRCSPKSGHDTVSWYQQALGQGPQFIFQYYEEEERQRGNFPDRFSGHQFPNYSSELNVNALLLGDSALYLCASSLRVQEGNSPLHFGNGTRLTVT.

This chain connects TRBV27 to TRBJ2-1; 9 bases agree with TRBD1. V lost 5 bases and J lost 4; bases outside the gene matches: 3. Germline V lookup: CDR1 MNHEY, CDR2 SMNVEV (reference sequence). The CDR3 loop spans 14 amino acids. The CDR3 protein is CASSPGTGYNEQFF. CDR3 sequence (DNA): TGTGCCAGCAGTCCCGGGACAGGGTACAATGAGCAGTTCTTC.

V usage is TRBV30 and J usage is TRBJ2-5; a weak D match, TRBD2 (6 bases). This CDR3 comprises 14 residues. V dropped 1 base and J dropped 5 bases, with 14 bases sitting between them. Germline-derived CDR1 and CDR2 are GTSNPN and SVGIG (reference sequence). CDR3 DNA sequence: TGTGCCTGGAGTGGGTCGGGGAGGAGGGAGACCCAGTACTTC. Amino acids: CAWSGSGRRETQYF.

This clone came up many times. V gene TRBV21-1 combines with J gene TRBJ1-1. TRBV21-1 is listed as a pseudogene. This CDR3 region has 10 residues. The CDR3 loop reads CARPTAEAFF. The CDR3 DNA is TGTGCCAGGCCGACGGCAGAGGCTTTCTTT.

The V call is TRBV7-2, the J call TRBJ2-2; 7 bases line up with TRBD1. Unmatched junction bases numbered 6, after V lost 4 bases and J lost 4 bases. The germline gives CDR1 SGHTA, CDR2 FQGNSA. The CDR3 sequence is 15 residues long. The chain's CDR3 is CASSSDRVVTGELFF. CDR3 nucleotide sequence: TGTGCCAGCAGCTCTGACAGGGTCGTCACCGGGGAGCTGTTTTTT.

The sample holds many counts of this clone. The chain uses TRBV4-1 and TRBJ2-3, with TRBD2 matching over 8 bases. The V gene end was trimmed by 7 bases and the J gene end by 8 bases; junction bases not matched to a gene: 17. The V gene's germline CDR1 is MGHRA and CDR2 YSYEKL. There are 16 residues in the CDR3. CDR3 nucleotides: TGCGCCAGCAACCCCGGGGGGGGGCGATTGCCCGGTACGCAGTATTTT. Translation gives CASNPGGGRLPGTQYF.

The genes are TRBV5-4 and TRBJ2-7; D might be TRBD1 (5 bases). The CDR3 runs 14 residues. Trimming cost V 5 bases and J 2 bases, with 14 bases left between them. The V gene's germline CDR1 is SGHNT and CDR2 YYREEE (reference sequence). This CDR3 is CASSPPGHPYEQYF. Here the CDR3 DNA reads TGTGCCAGCAGTCCCCCCGGACATCCCTACGAGCAGTACTTC.

Only a few counts were recorded for this clone. The rearrangement uses TRBV11-2 and TRBJ1-2, with no clear D. CDR1 and CDR2 from the germline V gene are SGHAT and FQNNGV. This CDR3 is 14 amino acids long. The V and J ends lost 5 bases and 4 bases respectively, with 14 bases between them. The CDR3 DNA follows: TGTGCCAGCAGCCATTTCTCGGAGGTCTATGGCTACACCTTC. Translation gives CASSHFSEVYGYTF.